Shown below are 14 T cell receptor beta chains from a single sample sequenced in a study of regulatory T cells in long-lasting Graves disease. Documented time point: newly diagnosed GD, antithyroid drugs for less than 3 months. PBMC-derived RNA was used for the TCR library. The authors built TCR beta libraries using iRepertoire HTBI primers and Arm-PCR of CDR3 regions. Each CDR3 protein is one row after TCRdb ran MiXCR on the multiplex PCR reads. The table lists roughly 420,000 distinct CDR3 sequences, roughly 17% of them singletons. The sample was also reused in another study, on T cells in Graves' hyperthyroidism and ophthalmopathy.

This sample comprised peripheral blood mononuclear cells (PBMCs), obtained at new diagnosis, from a patient treated with antithyroid drugs. The source of these receptors is a woman between 18 and 29 years old with Graves disease.

This clonotype was found many times. The rearrangement uses TRBV28 and TRBJ2-1, with 9 bases fitting TRBD1. This CDR3 has 16 amino acids. The V gene's germline CDR1 is MDHEN and CDR2 SYDVKM. With V trimmed by 5 bases and J by 7 bases, 12 bases remained unmatched. Written as DNA, the CDR3 is TGTGCCAGCAGTCCCGATGGGACAGGGAAGAAAAATGAGCAGTTCTTC. As protein: CASSPDGTGKKNEQFF. Together with reference TRBV28 and TRBJ2-1, the CDR3 gives the full variable domain: DVKVTQSSRYLVKRTGEKVFLECVQDMDHENMFWYRQDPGLGLRLIYFSYDVKMKEKGDIPEGYSVSREKKERFSLILESASTNQTSMYLCASSPDGTGKKNEQFFGPGTRLTVL.

In this sample, this clonotype turned up a few times. The J gene is TRBJ2-3, the V gene TRBV9; TRBD2 might be the D (6 bases). This CDR3 is 14 amino acids long. Germline V gene lookup returns CDR1 SGDLS and CDR2 YYNGEE. V was cut by 7 bases and J by 4 bases, with 16 bases left in between. This CDR3 reads CASGSGGTPDTQYF. For the CDR3, the DNA is TGTGCCAGCGGGTCAGGCGGGACCCCAGATACGCAGTATTTT.

The rearrangement links TRBV19 to TRBJ2-1; the D is unclear. V lost 3 bases and J 6 bases, leaving 15 bases between the germline ends. The germline V gene encodes CDR1 LNHDA and CDR2 SQIVND (reference sequence). This CDR3 has 15 residues. DNA for the CDR3: TGTGCCAGTAGTATCATGTCGGTGTGGGGCAATGAGCAGTTCTTC. It yields the protein CASSIMSVWGNEQFF. Looking up the rest from reference TRBV19 and TRBJ2-1 gives the full variable domain: DGGITQSPKYLFRKEGQNVTLSCEQNLNHDAMYWYRQDPGQGLRLIYYSQIVNDFQKGDIAEGYSVSREKKESFPLTVTSAQKNPTAFYLCASSIMSVWGNEQFFGPGTRLTVL.

This clonotype was found many times. The chain is built from TRBV6-2 or TRBV6-3 and TRBJ2-3; D is unclear. Germline V gene sequence: CDR1 MNHEY, CDR2 SVGEGT. V was pared by 2 bases and J by 1 base, with 7 bases between. This CDR3 region has 14 residues. CDR3 in amino acids: CASSYEPRTDTQYF. The CDR3 DNA reads as TGTGCCAGCAGTTACGAGCCGCGCACAGATACGCAGTATTTT.

The V call is TRBV28, the J call TRBJ1-3, with unresolved D. The V end lost 3 bases, the J end lost 9 bases, and 15 bases lay between the germline ends. The CDR3 sequence is 14 residues long. In germline, CDR1 is MDHEN, CDR2 SYDVKM. Here the CDR3 reads CASSLWPPTPTIYF. The DNA of the CDR3 is TGTGCCAGCAGTTTGTGGCCCCCGACCCCCACCATATATTTT.

This clonotype was observed a handful of times. The chain links TRBV4-1 to TRBJ1-1; TRBD1 agrees at 9 bases. The CDR3 loop spans 17 amino acids. Per germline, CDR1 MGHRA and CDR2 YSYEKL. Germline trimming cut 4 bases from V and 3 bases from J; bases unmatched to any gene: 12. The chain's CDR3 is CASSRRTGEITDTEAFF. In DNA, the CDR3 is TGCGCCAGCAGCCGCCGGACAGGGGAAATAACGGACACTGAAGCTTTCTTT.

In this sample, this clonotype turned up many times. The chain carries TRBV7-3 and TRBJ1-6, with 8 bases fitting TRBD1. CDR1 and CDR2 (germline): SGHTA, FQGTGA. Trimming at V came to 5 bases and at J to 14 bases, leaving 14 bases not matched to a gene. CDR3 length equals 15 residues. CDR3 amino acids: CASSMNSGTGSTLHF. Here the CDR3 DNA reads TGTGCCAGCAGCATGAACTCCGGGACAGGTTCCACCCTCCACTTT.

This clonotype was recorded at least ten times. V usage is TRBV7-2 and J usage is TRBJ1-2, with a weak D call TRBD1 (6 bases). The V and J ends lost 2 bases and 4 bases respectively, with 11 bases between them. The CDR3 runs 14 residues. Germline CDR1 is SGHTA and CDR2 is FQGNSA. The CDR3 region is CASSLLGGGYGYTF. The CDR3 bases are TGTGCCAGCAGCTTACTGGGGGGCGGCTATGGCTACACCTTC.

The chain combines TRBV20-1 with TRBJ2-7, with 15 bases fitting TRBD2. From germline, CDR1 is DFQATT and CDR2 SNEGSKA (reference sequence). The CDR3 totals 17 residues. V dropped 6 bases and J dropped 3; count of bases not matched to a gene: 12. This CDR3 reads CSAQGTSGRPSDYEQYF. CDR3 nucleotides: TGCAGTGCCCAGGGGACTAGCGGGAGGCCGTCAGACTACGAGCAGTACTTC.

The chain is built from TRBV11-2 and TRBJ1-3, with D tentatively TRBD1 (6 bases). V was trimmed by 5 bases and J by 3 bases, leaving 11 bases between them. This CDR3 contains 14 residues. The germline V gene encodes CDR1 SGHAT and CDR2 FQNNGV. The CDR3 nucleotides are TGTGCCAGCAGCCCGGGGGCCGGTGGAAACACCATATATTTT. Translated: CASSPGAGGNTIYF.

The rearrangement joins TRBV20-1 to TRBJ2-6; 9 bases are shared with TRBD1. Germline V gene lookup returns CDR1 DFQATT and CDR2 SNEGSKA (reference sequence). This CDR3 is 16 amino acids long. The junction had 3 bases not matched to a gene; V was cut back by 3 bases and J by 0 bases. The CDR3 loop reads CSARTGGISGANVLTF. CDR3 nucleotides: TGCAGTGCTAGGACAGGGGGAATCTCTGGGGCCAACGTCCTGACTTTC.

With respect to this clonotype: This is likely an artifact of a read error, given a far larger clone one base away. The genes are TRBV12-3 or TRBV12-4 and TRBJ2-1; 9 bases align to TRBD2. The junction had 4 bases not matched to a gene; V was cut back by 3 bases and J by 10 bases. The CDR3 has 13 amino acids. The CDR3 protein is CASSFGLAYEQFF. DNA for the CDR3: TGTGCCAGCAGTTTTGGACTAGCGTACGAGCAGTTCTTC.

This clonotype appeared many times. This chain links TRBV5-5 with TRBJ2-1; tentatively, D is TRBD1 (5 bases). In germline, CDR1 is SGHKS, CDR2 YYEKEE (reference sequence). This CDR3 region has 16 residues. Trimming shortened V by 4 bases and J by 0 bases, and 14 bases separated the two germline ends. This chain's CDR3 is CASSTEAGHSYNEQFF. CDR3 coding DNA: TGTGCCAGCAGCACAGAAGCAGGGCACTCCTACAATGAGCAGTTCTTC.

This clonotype has a handful of counts. This rearrangement joins TRBV27 to TRBJ2-2; TRBD2 agrees at 12 bases. The ends lost 6 bases at V and 4 bases at J; junction bases unmatched: 6. CDR1 and CDR2 (germline): MNHEY, SMNVEV (reference sequence). This CDR3 contains 16 residues. CDR3 region: CASSPGLAGLTGELFF. In DNA, the CDR3 is TGTGCCAGCAGCCCTGGACTAGCGGGGCTCACCGGGGAGCTGTTTTTT.